The 27 T cell receptor beta chains below all came from one sample that was sequenced in a study of cytotoxic CD8 clonotypes in ibrutinib-treated CLL. Assay: immunoSEQ multiplex PCR; the TCRdb copy retains only in-frame clones and omits some. The sample has about 72,000 clones; 65% to 85% are singletons. The sequences come from PBMCs, collected at disease progression, from a patient treated with ibrutinib. The receptor set was obtained from a human donor with chronic lymphocytic leukemia.

This rearrangement joins TRBV30 to TRBJ1-3; D is uncertain. CDR1 is GTSNPN, CDR2 SVGIG, per germline (reference sequence). V was cut by 0 bases and J by 0 bases, with 6 bases left in between. The CDR3 length is 14 residues. The CDR3 DNA follows: TGTGCCTGGAGTGTACTGAGCTCTGGAAACACCATATATTTT. It codes for CAWSVLSSGNTIYF.

This clone was observed a single time. The CDR3 is CAGEAFQGGPEAFF. In DNA form, the CDR3 reads TGTGCCGGGGAGGCGTTTCAGGGGGGTCCTGAAGCTTTCTTT. This sequence joins TRBV7-9 and TRBJ1-1, with 7 bases aligning to TRBD1. Losses at the gene ends were 11 bases for V and 6 bases for J; bases not matched to a gene: 15. The CDR3 loop spans 14 amino acids. CDR1 is SEHNR, CDR2 FQNEAQ, per germline (reference sequence).

This sequence joins TRBV9 and TRBJ2-1, with a tentative D call TRBD1 (6 bases). Germline CDR1 reads SGDLS; CDR2 reads YYNGEE. The CDR3 consists of 15 residues. Trimming shortened V by 4 bases and J by 1 base, and 12 bases separated the two germline ends. The CDR3 nucleotides are TGTGCCAGCAGCTCCTACAGGGAATCCTACAATGAGCAGTTCTTC. This gives the protein CASSSYRESYNEQFF. Filled out from reference TRBV9 and TRBJ2-1, the complete variable domain reads DSGVTQTPKHLITATGQRVTLRCSPRSGDLSVYWYQQSLDQGLQFLIQYYNGEERAKGNILERFSAQQFPDLHSELNLSSLELGDSALYFCASSSYRESYNEQFFGPGTRLTVL.

The V and J genes are TRBV5-1 and TRBJ2-1, with D unresolved. The CDR3 runs 14 residues. Trimming took 3 bases from V and 4 from J, leaving 11 bases between them. Per the germline V gene, CDR1 is SGHRS and CDR2 is YFSETQ. The CDR3 here is CASSSGGAYNEQFF. CDR3 sequence (DNA): TGCGCCAGCAGCTCGGGCGGAGCGTACAATGAGCAGTTCTTC.

There are a few counts of this clone. This chain joins TRBV18 and TRBJ1-3; tentative D call: TRBD1 (5 bases). There are 15 residues in the CDR3. Trimming removed 3 bases from V and 0 bases from J, with 9 bases in between. Per germline, CDR1 KGHSH and CDR2 LQKENI. The DNA of the CDR3 is TGTGCCAGCTCACCCGGGGCGAGCTCTGGAAACACCATATATTTT. Its translation: CASSPGASSGNTIYF.

This chain uses TRBV19 with TRBJ1-2; TRBD1 aligns across 8 bases. The CDR3 is made up of 14 amino acids. From germline, CDR1 is LNHDA and CDR2 SQIVND (reference sequence). J was trimmed by 8 bases and V by 6 bases; bases with no gene match: 11. The CDR3 protein is CASRMTGQGAGYTF. The CDR3 DNA sequence: TGTGCCAGTAGGATGACCGGACAGGGAGCCGGCTACACCTTC.

The gene calls are TRBV18 and TRBJ1-1; D call uncertain. Between the trimmed V and J ends, which lost 2 bases and 1 base, there was a span of 8 bases. This CDR3 is 14 amino acids long. Germline CDR1 is KGHSH and CDR2 is LQKENI. For the CDR3, the DNA is TGTGCCAGCTCACCATACCGGGAGAACACTGAAGCTTTCTTT. The encoded protein is CASSPYRENTEAFF.

V gene TRBV28 combines with J gene TRBJ1-1; D unresolved. This CDR3 region has 10 residues. Deletions cut 9 bases from V and 7 bases from J, with 9 bases between. CDR1 and CDR2 (germline): MDHEN, SYDVKM. CDR3 residues: CASSRLEAFF. The CDR3 DNA sequence: TGTGCCAGTTCGCGGCTTGAAGCTTTCTTT.

This clone has only one observation. V gene TRBV29-1 combines with J gene TRBJ2-1; D is possibly TRBD2 (6 bases). The V gene lost 4 bases and the J gene lost 3 bases, with 10 bases spanning the gap. Germline values: CDR1 SQVTM, CDR2 ANQGSEA. CDR3 length: 13 amino acids. The CDR3 sequence: CSVVGGIYNEQFF. DNA of the CDR3: TGCAGCGTTGTGGGGGGAATCTACAATGAGCAGTTCTTC.

The rearrangement uses TRBV2 and TRBJ2-3; D may be TRBD1 or TRBD2 (5 bases each). The CDR3 is made up of 16 amino acids. The V end lost 4 bases, the J end lost 6 bases, and 20 bases lay between the germline ends. CDR1 is SNHLY, CDR2 FYNNEI, per germline. The chain's CDR3 is CASSAQGTAERDTQYF. The CDR3 nucleotides are TGTGCCAGCAGTGCCCAAGGGACGGCGGAACGGGATACGCAGTATTTT. Drawing the rest from reference TRBV2 and TRBJ2-3, the complete variable domain is EPEVTQTPSHQVTQMGQEVILRCVPISNHLYFYWYRQILGQKVEFLVSFYNNEISEKSEIFDDQFSVERPDGSNFTLKIRSTKLEDSAMYFCASSAQGTAERDTQYFGPGTRLTVL.

The chain carries TRBV7-6 and TRBJ1-3, with D possibly TRBD1 on 5 matching bases. The CDR3 is 15 amino acids. V was cut by 4 bases and J by 4 bases, with 14 bases left in between. Germline assignment: CDR1 SGHVS and CDR2 FNYEAQ. The DNA of the CDR3 is TGTGCCAGCAGCTCATCTACAGGTAGAGGAAACACCATATATTTT. Protein: CASSSSTGRGNTIYF.

This chain uses TRBV5-1 with TRBJ1-2; 7 nucleotides agree with TRBD1. The J segment lost 8 bases and the V segment lost 1 base, leaving 5 bases of the junction unmatched. The CDR3 extends over 13 amino acids. Germline CDR1 is SGHRS and CDR2 is YFSETQ. The CDR3 bases are TGCGCCAGCAGCTTGAGGGACAGCGGGGGCTACACCTTC. This encodes CASSLRDSGGYTF. The full variable domain, with the rest looked up from reference TRBV5-1 and TRBJ1-2, is KAGVTQTPRYLIKTRGQQVTLSCSPISGHRSVSWYQQTPGQGLQFLFEYFSETQRNKGNFPGRFSGRQFSNSRSEMNVSTLELGDSALYLCASSLRDSGGYTFGSGTRLTVV.

The chain employs TRBV28 and TRBJ1-2; D is ambiguous. The V end lost 6 bases, the J end lost 3 bases, and 11 bases lay between the germline ends. The CDR3 contains 13 residues. Germline CDR1 and CDR2: MDHEN and SYDVKM. The CDR3 nucleotides are TGTGCCAGCAGATTCCCTCTGGACTATGGCTACACCTTC. It is translated as CASRFPLDYGYTF.

The chain combines TRBV2 with TRBJ1-1; D possibly corresponds to TRBD1 (5 bases). This CDR3 spans 13 amino acids. With 4 bases removed from V and 7 bases from J, the gap between germline ends came to 13 bases. In germline, CDR1 is SNHLY, CDR2 FYNNEI. CDR3 in DNA: TGTGCCAGCAGTGTCCCGGCAGGGAATGAAGCTTTCTTT. This codes for CASSVPAGNEAFF.

The rearrangement uses TRBV28 and TRBJ2-7, with D perhaps TRBD2 (6 bases). The CDR3 consists of 15 residues. The germline V and J ends were trimmed by 6 bases and 0 bases, with 15 bases remaining between them. CDR1 is MDHEN and CDR2 is SYDVKM in the germline V gene. DNA for the CDR3: TGTGCCAGCAGGCCGACTAGTGTGTACTCCTACGAGCAGTACTTC. It yields the protein CASRPTSVYSYEQYF.

The V gene is TRBV2, the J gene TRBJ2-3; D might be TRBD2 (6 bases). Deletions cut 5 bases from V and 0 bases from J, with 15 bases between. The germline V gene encodes CDR1 SNHLY and CDR2 FYNNEI. CDR3 size: 16 residues. CDR3 residues: CASSPIWGVSTDTQYF. In nucleotides, the CDR3 is TGTGCCAGCAGTCCTATTTGGGGGGTTAGCACAGATACGCAGTATTTT. The full variable domain, completed using reference TRBV2 and TRBJ2-3, is EPEVTQTPSHQVTQMGQEVILRCVPISNHLYFYWYRQILGQKVEFLVSFYNNEISEKSEIFDDQFSVERPDGSNFTLKIRSTKLEDSAMYFCASSPIWGVSTDTQYFGPGTRLTVL.

The chain carries TRBV4-1 and TRBJ1-5; tentatively, D is TRBD1 (5 bases). The CDR3 length is 16 residues. V was shortened by 3 bases and J by 2 bases, with 14 bases between the two germline ends. Germline assignment: CDR1 MGHRA and CDR2 YSYEKL. The CDR3, as DNA: TGCGCCAGCAGCCATTGGGTCAGGGACCGCAATCAGCCCCAGCATTTT. Its protein is CASSHWVRDRNQPQHF.

The gene calls are TRBV19 and TRBJ2-3; no reliable D call. The CDR3 runs 18 residues. The ends were cut back, 3 bases at V and 0 bases at J, with 19 bases in the middle. In germline, CDR1 is LNHDA, CDR2 SQIVND (reference sequence). The CDR3 protein is CASSIGPDILTSTDTQYF. The CDR3 bases are TGTGCCAGTAGTATTGGCCCCGACATATTAACTAGCACAGATACGCAGTATTTT.

In this sample, this clone turned up once. This chain links TRBV30 with TRBJ1-5, with D perhaps matching TRBD1 (5 bases). Germline V gene sequence: CDR1 GTSNPN, CDR2 SVGIG (reference sequence). This CDR3 is built from 15 residues. The V gene lost 0 bases and the J gene lost 6 bases, with 15 bases spanning the gap. The CDR3 loop is CAWSVLFGGGQPQHF. The CDR3 nucleotides read TGTGCCTGGAGTGTGCTCTTTGGTGGGGGTCAGCCCCAGCATTTT. Combining the CDR3 with reference TRBV30 and TRBJ1-5 gives the whole variable domain SQTIHQWPATLVQPVGSPLSLECTVEGTSNPNLYWYRQAAGRGLQLLFYSVGIGQISSEVPQNLSASRPQDRQFILSSKKLLLSDSGFYLCAWSVLFGGGQPQHFGDGTRLSIL.

J is TRBJ2-7 and V is TRBV16; TRBD2 matches 8 bases. The CDR3 is made up of 15 amino acids. Trimming at V came to 4 bases and at J to 0 bases, leaving 5 bases not matched to a gene. Germline lookup yields CDR1 KGHSY and CDR2 FQNENV. The CDR3 here is CASSRSSGSSYEQYF. In DNA form, the CDR3 reads TGTGCCAGCAGCCGATCGAGCGGGAGCTCCTACGAGCAGTACTTC.

The CDR3 loop is CASSELSGRTYNEQFF. CDR3 in DNA: TGTGCCAGCAGTGAACTGTCGGGGCGGACATACAATGAGCAGTTCTTC. The chain couples TRBV25-1 to TRBJ2-1; TRBD1 or TRBD2 may be the D gene (5 bases each). Germline V gives CDR1 MGHDK, CDR2 SYGVNS. The CDR3 runs 16 residues. V was cut by 2 bases and J by 4 bases, with 15 bases left in between.

The V call is TRBV2, the J call TRBJ1-5, with D perhaps TRBD1 (6 bases). This CDR3 spans 14 amino acids. V was shortened by 7 bases and J by 6 bases, with 16 bases between the two germline ends. In germline, CDR1 is SNHLY, CDR2 FYNNEI. CDR3 nucleotide sequence: TGTGCCAGCAAGGAACAGGGAGTAAGTCAGCCCCAGCATTTT. Translation gives CASKEQGVSQPQHF.

The chain has TRBV7-9 and TRBJ1-1; 9 positions match TRBD1. From germline, CDR1 is SEHNR and CDR2 FQNEAQ (reference sequence). This CDR3 has 13 residues. V lost 3 bases to trimming and J lost 5 bases; unmatched junction nucleotides: 1. The CDR3 bases are TGTGCCAGCAGCTTCGGACAGGGGACTGAAGCTTTCTTT. Translated, it gives CASSFGQGTEAFF. Using reference TRBV7-9 and TRBJ1-1 for the parts outside the CDR3, the full variable domain is DTGVSQNPRHKITKRGQNVTFRCDPISEHNRLYWYRQTLGQGPEFLTYFQNEAQLEKSRLLSDRFSAERPKGSFSTLEIQRTEQGDSAMYLCASSFGQGTEAFFGQGTRLTVV.

The V call is TRBV10-1, the J call TRBJ1-6; 8 bases line up with TRBD1. The V gene's germline CDR1 is WNHNN and CDR2 SYGVQD (reference sequence). Losses at the gene ends were 5 bases for V and 7 bases for J; bases not matched to a gene: 4. The length of the CDR3 is 14 residues. CDR3: CASSLDRANSPLHF. CDR3 in DNA: TGCGCCAGCAGTCTGGACAGGGCAAATTCACCCCTCCACTTT.

The V gene is TRBV18, the J gene TRBJ2-7, with TRBD1 matching 7 bases. This CDR3 has 14 amino acids. The germline CDR1 and CDR2 sequences are KGHSH and LQKENI. Losses at the gene ends were 2 bases for V and 5 bases for J; bases not matched to a gene: 6. The DNA for the CDR3 is TGTGCCAGCTCACCAGGGACAGCTCGTGACGAGCAGTACTTC. It codes for CASSPGTARDEQYF.

J is TRBJ1-3 and V is TRBV28, with D possibly TRBD1 on 6 matching bases. Trimming removed 3 bases from V and 4 bases from J, with 19 bases in between. The CDR3 is made up of 17 amino acids. Looked up from germline, CDR1 is MDHEN and CDR2 is SYDVKM. In nucleotides, the CDR3 is TGTGCCAGCAGTTTGGGGACAAGCTCTAGGACCGGAAACACCATATATTTT. It is translated as CASSLGTSSRTGNTIYF.

The chain recombines TRBV9 with TRBJ1-1, with D maybe TRBD1 (5 bases). Germline V gives CDR1 SGDLS, CDR2 YYNGEE. The CDR3 length is 13 residues. The V gene lost 8 bases and the J gene lost 3 bases, with 14 bases spanning the gap. The CDR3 loop is CASSRGRDTEAFF. CDR3 bases: TGTGCCAGTTCCCGGGGGAGGGACACTGAAGCTTTCTTT. The variable domain in full, with the rest retrieved from reference TRBV9 and TRBJ1-1, is DSGVTQTPKHLITATGQRVTLRCSPRSGDLSVYWYQQSLDQGLQFLIQYYNGEERAKGNILERFSAQQFPDLHSELNLSSLELGDSALYFCASSRGRDTEAFFGQGTRLTVV.